These T cell receptor beta chains were read from a single sample in a study of blood T cell repertoires in COVID-19. The assay was immunoSEQ multiplex PCR, and TCRdb's table has in-frame clones only and misses some. The sample lists approximately 170,000 clones, about four fifths occurring once. Sequenced material: peripheral blood. Source of these receptors: a man in his forties who had recovered from COVID-19. CDR3s include the opening cysteine and the closing phenylalanine or tryptophan. D genes are given only for firm matches. Clone size, where shown, is once, few, many, or a class for clones that have expanded.

J	D	V	size	DNA	CDR3
TRBJ1-2	NA	TRBV6-2/TRBV6-3	few	TGTGCCAGCAGTTACTCCTCGGAGGGTACTTATGGCTACACCTTC	CASSYSSEGTYGYTF
TRBJ1-1	NA	TRBV29-1	few	TGCAGCGTTGTATACGCGAGAGGGACTGAAGCTTTCTTT	CSVVYARGTEAFF
TRBJ1-2	NA	TRBV10-3	NA	TGTGCCATCAGTGGCGGGGGGATGCACTATGGCTACACCTTC	CAISGGGMHYGYTF
TRBJ2-7	NA	TRBV11-2	NA	TGTGCCAGCAGCTTACGGGGTCAGAGCGCCTACGAGCAGTACTTC	CASSLRGQSAYEQYF
TRBJ1-1	TRBD1	TRBV6-5	NA	TGTGCCAGCAACCCTAGACAGGGGGCGGACACTGAAGCTTTCTTT	CASNPRQGADTEAFF
TRBJ1-2	TRBD1	TRBV19	NA	TGTGCCAGTAGTTCCGGGACAGGGGCTTACTATGGCTACACCTTC	CASSSGTGAYYGYTF
TRBJ2-7	TRBD2	TRBV9	NA	TGTGCCAGCAGCCACGGACTAGCGGGAAACTCCTACGAGCAGTACTTC	CASSHGLAGNSYEQYF
TRBJ2-5	TRBD1	TRBV4-1	NA	TGCGCCAGCAGCCAAGATAGGGGGCAAAGAGAGACCCAGTACTTC	CASSQDRGQRETQYF
TRBJ1-4	TRBD1	TRBV3-1/TRBV3-2	NA	TGTGCCAGCAGCCAAGTAGGGACAGTAAATAATGAAAAACTGTTTTTT	CASSQVGTVNNEKLFF
TRBJ2-5	TRBD2	TRBV6-2/TRBV6-3	NA	TGTGCCAGCAGTTACGTGGCGGGGGGGCCTGACAGTAAGGAGACCCAGTACTTC	CASSYVAGGPDSKETQYF
TRBJ2-3	TRBD2	TRBV4-2	once	TGTGCCAGCAGCCAGCGGGGGGATAGCACAGATACGCAGTATTTT	CASSQRGDSTDTQYF
TRBJ2-2	NA	TRBV25-1	NA	TGTGCCAGCAGTGAATTCGTGGGGAGCCCCGGGGAGCTGTTTTTT	CASSEFVGSPGELFF
TRBJ2-7	NA	TRBV19	once	TGTGCCACCAGGGGGGAAGGGTACGAGCAGTACTTC	CATRGEGYEQYF
TRBJ2-4	NA	TRBV28	NA	TGTGCCAGCAGCTCCGGAGGAGTCCTAGCCAAAAACATTCAGTACTTC	CASSSGGVLAKNIQYF
TRBJ2-5	TRBD1	TRBV20-1	NA	TGCAGTGCTAGTCGGGTCGACCCTCGGACAGGGGGCGGGGGAGAGACCCAGTACTTC	CSASRVDPRTGGGGETQYF
TRBJ2-3	NA	TRBV7-3	once	TGTGCCAGCAGCTTAAGTCCCTCTAGCACAGATACGCAGTATTTT	CASSLSPSSTDTQYF
TRBJ2-2	TRBD2	TRBV19	NA	TGTGCCAGTGGGGGGTTAGCGGGAGTGGCCGGGGAGCTGTTTTTT	CASGGLAGVAGELFF
TRBJ2-3	TRBD2	TRBV27	NA	TGTGCCAGCAGTCGGACTAGCGGGAGCGATACGCAGTATTTT	CASSRTSGSDTQYF
TRBJ2-3	TRBD2	TRBV19	NA	TGTGCCAGTAGCCCTTCGGGGCGGGAGGGCCCCGCAGATACGCAGTATTTT	CASSPSGREGPADTQYF
TRBJ1-1	TRBD1	TRBV4-3	many	TGCGCCAGCAGCCCGGGGACAGGCTTCATGAACACTGAAGCTTTCTTT	CASSPGTGFMNTEAFF
TRBJ2-3	NA	TRBV6-5	NA	TGTGCCAGCAGACGACGGGGGTCTAGCACAGATACGCAGTATTTT	CASRRRGSSTDTQYF
TRBJ2-1	NA	TRBV7-2	NA	TGTGCCAGCAGCGTCCAGGCGGGGTTCTCCTACAATGAGCAGTTCTTC	CASSVQAGFSYNEQFF
TRBJ1-4	TRBD1	TRBV5-5	few	TGTGCCAGCAGCTTGACCTTGACAGGGGGCACTAATGAAAAACTGTTTTTT	CASSLTLTGGTNEKLFF
TRBJ2-3	NA	TRBV5-4	NA	TGTGCCAGCAGCAACGGACTGCGGGAAGATACGCAGTATTTT	CASSNGLREDTQYF
TRBJ1-5	NA	TRBV5-6	NA	TGTGCCAGCAGCTTGTGGGGCCTTCAGCCCCAGCATTTT	CASSLWGLQPQHF
TRBJ2-7	TRBD1	TRBV27	NA	TGTGCCAGCAGTTTAAAGGGACAGGAATACGAGCAGTACTTC	CASSLKGQEYEQYF
TRBJ2-3	TRBD2	TRBV6-2/TRBV6-3	NA	TGTGCCAGCAGTTACCCGCCTAGCGGGGCCACTAGCACAGATACGCAGTATTTT	CASSYPPSGATSTDTQYF
TRBJ2-3	TRBD1	TRBV11-3	NA	TGTGCCAGCAGCTCCTACCCCGACAGGGCAGGGACAGATACGCAGTATTTT	CASSSYPDRAGTDTQYF
TRBJ1-4	TRBD1	TRBV19	NA	TGTGCCAGTAGTTCCCGGACAGGGGATGAAAAACTGTTTTTT	CASSSRTGDEKLFF
TRBJ1-3	NA	TRBV27	NA	TGTGCCAGCAGTCAGACTGCCTTTGGAAACACCATATATTTT	CASSQTAFGNTIYF
TRBJ1-2	NA	TRBV19	NA	TGTGCCGGTTACACCGACTATGGCTACACCTTC	CAGYTDYGYTF
TRBJ2-3	TRBD1	TRBV6-2/TRBV6-3	NA	TGTGCCAGCAGTTACACCTGGACAGGCGATACGCAGTATTTT	CASSYTWTGDTQYF
TRBJ2-7	NA	TRBV4-2	NA	TGTGCCAGCAGCCAAGAATGGGCAGGGTCGGCCGACGAGCAGTACTTC	CASSQEWAGSADEQYF
TRBJ1-6	NA	TRBV23-1	few	TGCGCCAGCAGTCAATGCCGGGGGGGGCATGGGAATTCACCCCTCCACTTT	CASSQCRGGHGNSPLHF
TRBJ2-7	NA	TRBV19	NA	TGTGCCAGTAGTATGGGCGGAGGACTGTCGGAGCAGTACTTC	CASSMGGGLSEQYF
TRBJ1-3	NA	TRBV10-3	few	TGTGCCATGGCCGGGTATCGGGAATCTGGAAACACCATATATTTT	CAMAGYRESGNTIYF
TRBJ2-3	NA	TRBV7-6	once	TGTGCCAGCAGCTTAGTACAGGCCGGCTCAGATACGCAGTATTTT	CASSLVQAGSDTQYF
TRBJ2-1	NA	TRBV28	NA	TGTGCCAGCAGGGGGACAACAGGGCTTAATGAGCAGTTCTTC	CASRGTTGLNEQFF
TRBJ2-7	NA	TRBV29-1	once	TGCAGCGTTGTTTGGACAGAGTTTTACGAGCAGTACTTC	CSVVWTEFYEQYF
TRBJ2-2	NA	TRBV27	once	TGTGCCAGCAGTTTATGGCAGGGGCTAGGCGGGGAGCTGTTTTTT	CASSLWQGLGGELFF
TRBJ1-2	NA	TRBV6-6	NA	TGTGCCAGCGGCGGGCAGGAAACTTATGGCTACACCTTC	CASGGQETYGYTF
TRBJ2-1	TRBD1	TRBV3-1/TRBV3-2	once	TGTGCCAGCAGCCACACCGGGACAGGGAACAATGAGCAGTTCTTC	CASSHTGTGNNEQFF
TRBJ1-4	TRBD1	TRBV5-6	NA	TGTGCCAGCAGCCTCGGGACAGAGGAAAAACTGTTTTTT	CASSLGTEEKLFF
TRBJ1-1	TRBD1	TRBV10-3	once	TGTGCCATCAGTGAGTCCAGGACAGGGAGCTTAGCTGAAGCTTTCTTT	CAISESRTGSLAEAFF
TRBJ2-2	TRBD2	TRBV3-1/TRBV3-2	NA	TGTGCCAGCAGCCAAGTTAGCGGGGGACTCGGGGAGCTGTTTTTT	CASSQVSGGLGELFF
TRBJ2-3	NA	TRBV27	NA	TGTGCCAGCAGTTTCTTAGTCACAGATACGCAGTATTTT	CASSFLVTDTQYF
TRBJ1-6	TRBD1	TRBV5-1	few	TGCGCCAGCAGCGATACCGGGACAGGGAAATCACCCCTCCACTTT	CASSDTGTGKSPLHF
TRBJ2-7	NA	TRBV4-2	NA	TGTGCCAGCAGCCAAGCCCGAGTTTACGAGCAGTACTTC	CASSQARVYEQYF
TRBJ2-1	TRBD2	TRBV7-9	NA	TGTGCCAGCAGCTTTAGCGGGAGTTGGTACAATGAGCAGTTCTTC	CASSFSGSWYNEQFF
TRBJ1-5	NA	TRBV19	NA	TGTGCCAGTAAAACGACAGGTTTTAGCAATCAGCCCCAGCATTTT	CASKTTGFSNQPQHF
TRBJ1-1	TRBD1	TRBV29-1	once	TGCAGCGCTCGACAGGGTAACACTGAAGCTTTCTTT	CSARQGNTEAFF
TRBJ1-2	NA	TRBV19	few	TGTGCCAGTAGTAAAGGACAGCCTGGGGATCATGGCTACACCTTC	CASSKGQPGDHGYTF
TRBJ2-1	NA	TRBV5-1	NA	TGCGCCAGCAGCCTCCGTTGGGGCGGATCAAACAATGAGCAGTTCTTC	CASSLRWGGSNNEQFF
TRBJ1-5	TRBD1	TRBV4-2	NA	TGTGCCAGCAGCCAAGAGACAGGGGGTGTGGGTAGCAATCAGCCCCAGCATTTT	CASSQETGGVGSNQPQHF
TRBJ2-1	NA	TRBV4-2	NA	TGTGCCAGCACTTCGAGCTCCTACAATGAGCAGTTCTTC	CASTSSSYNEQFF
TRBJ2-3	TRBD2	TRBV5-4	NA	TGTGCCAGCAGCTCCCTAGCGGGAATCACAGATACGCAGTATTTT	CASSSLAGITDTQYF
TRBJ2-4	NA	TRBV11-3	once	TGTGCCAGCAGCTTGAGGAGGGCCAAAAACATTCAGTACTTC	CASSLRRAKNIQYF
TRBJ2-3	TRBD1	TRBV5-6	once	TGTGCCAGCACGTCGGGACAGCTGACAGATACGCAGTATTTT	CASTSGQLTDTQYF
TRBJ1-6	NA	TRBV7-2	NA	TGTGCCAGCAGCACCCGGGGGGCGGGTTCACCCCTCCACTTT	CASSTRGAGSPLHF
TRBJ1-2	NA	TRBV6-5	NA	TGTGCCAGCAGTTACTCGTGGTCCAGCGGTAATGGCTACACCTTC	CASSYSWSSGNGYTF